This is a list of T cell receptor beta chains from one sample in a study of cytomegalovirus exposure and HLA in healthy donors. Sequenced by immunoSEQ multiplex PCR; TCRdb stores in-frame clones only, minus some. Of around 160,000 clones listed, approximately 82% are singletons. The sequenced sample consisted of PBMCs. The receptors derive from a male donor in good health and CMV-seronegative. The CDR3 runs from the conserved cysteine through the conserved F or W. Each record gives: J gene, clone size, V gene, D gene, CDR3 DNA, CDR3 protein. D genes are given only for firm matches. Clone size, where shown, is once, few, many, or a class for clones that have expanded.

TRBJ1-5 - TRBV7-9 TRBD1 TGTGCCAGCAGCCTGCAGGGGGCGAAGGGCAATCAGCCCCAGCATTTT CASSLQGAKGNQPQHF
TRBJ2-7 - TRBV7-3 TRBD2 TGTGCCAGCAGCCCTAGCGGCTCCTACGAGCAGTACTTC CASSPSGSYEQYF
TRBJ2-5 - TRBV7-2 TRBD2 TGTGCCAGCAGCTTAGTGGGGCGGGGGGGCCAAGAGACCCAGTACTTC CASSLVGRGGQETQYF
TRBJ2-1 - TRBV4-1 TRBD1 TGCGCCAGCAGCCAAGAGAAAGGACAGGGGGCGAGGGATGAGCAGTTCTTC CASSQEKGQGARDEQFF
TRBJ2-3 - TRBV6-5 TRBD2 TGTGCCAGCAGTTACGCGGGGGGTAGCACAGATACGCAGTATTTT CASSYAGGSTDTQYF
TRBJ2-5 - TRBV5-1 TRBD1 TGCGCCAGCAGCTCGACAGGGGGAGAGACCCAGTACTTC CASSSTGGETQYF
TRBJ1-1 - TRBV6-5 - TGTGCCAGCAACCGACGCGGGGGGAGCACTGAAGCTTTCTTT CASNRRGGSTEAFF
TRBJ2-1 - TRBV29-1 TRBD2 TGCAGCGTTGCGGGGCTAGCGGGATACAATGAGCAGTTCTTC CSVAGLAGYNEQFF
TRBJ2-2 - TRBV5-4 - TGTGCCATCTCAGCGAACAGGGGGGGCATTTCCGGGGAGCTGTTTTTT CAISANRGGISGELFF
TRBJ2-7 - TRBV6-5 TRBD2 TGTGCCAGCAGTCCCGGGAGGGGCCACGAGCAGTACTTC CASSPGRGHEQYF
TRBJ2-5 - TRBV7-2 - TGTGCCAGCAGCCCGGACTACTCCCGAGGGACCCAGTACTTC CASSPDYSRGTQYF
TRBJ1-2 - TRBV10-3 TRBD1 TGTGCCATCAGTGATGGCGGGACAGGGATCCCCTATGGCTACACCTTC CAISDGGTGIPYGYTF
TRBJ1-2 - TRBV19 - TGTGCCAGTAGTGAGGGAGGGGGTACCTATAACTATGGCTACACCTTC CASSEGGGTYNYGYTF
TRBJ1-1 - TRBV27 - TGTGCCAGCAGTTACCGGGTCGAACGAGTCACTGAAGCTTTCTTT CASSYRVERVTEAFF
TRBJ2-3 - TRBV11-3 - TGTGCCAGCAGCTTAGTCCGGGGGTCAGATACGCAGTATTTT CASSLVRGSDTQYF
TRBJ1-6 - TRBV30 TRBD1 TGTGCCTGGAGCGCGGGACAGGGTAATTCACCCCTCCACTTT CAWSAGQGNSPLHF
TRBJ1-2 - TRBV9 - TGTGCCAGCAGCGCCGACCCGGGGAACTATGGCTACACCTTC CASSADPGNYGYTF
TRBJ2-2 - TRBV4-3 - TGCGCCAGCAGCCAAAAGGGAGGGGGGTCCGGGGAGCTGTTTTTT CASSQKGGGSGELFF
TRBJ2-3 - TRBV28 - TGTGCCAGCAGTTCGGCCGGGACACGCACAGATACGCAGTATTTT CASSSAGTRTDTQYF
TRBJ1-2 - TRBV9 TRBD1 TGTGCCAGCAGCGCCGGGACAGGGGGCGCCGTGGTTGGCTACACCTTC CASSAGTGGAVVGYTF
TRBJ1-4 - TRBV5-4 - TGTGCCAGCAGCCGGGACACACCAACTAATGAAAAACTGTTTTTT CASSRDTPTNEKLFF
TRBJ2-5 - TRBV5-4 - TGTGCCAGCAGCATACAGGCGACGGAGACCCAGTACTTC CASSIQATETQYF
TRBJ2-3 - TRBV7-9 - TGTGCCAGCAGCCGCGGACAGAGCACAGATACGCAGTATTTT CASSRGQSTDTQYF
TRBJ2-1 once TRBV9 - TGTGCCAGCAGCGTAGTCGAATCCGGTGAGCAGTTCTTC CASSVVESGEQFF
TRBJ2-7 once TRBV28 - TGTGCCAGCAGTTTAAGGGGGTCCCACGAGCAGTACTTC CASSLRGSHEQYF
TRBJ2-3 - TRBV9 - TGTGCCAGCAGCCCCTGGGCTAGCACGGGCACAGATACGCAGTATTTT CASSPWASTGTDTQYF
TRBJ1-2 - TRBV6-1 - TGTGCCAGCAGCCCTACAGGGCCCTATGGCTACACCTTC CASSPTGPYGYTF